The source of this TCR beta chain is a study of CD8+ T cells in alopecia areata. After isolation, RNA underwent reverse transcription to generate cDNA as the sequencing template. Assay used: immunoSEQ multiplex PCR; TCRdb lists only in-frame clones, some missing. The data contain roughly 250,000 clones, around two thirds of them singletons. Sequenced here: CD4+ T cells sorted from blood, sampled at week 0. This receptor was obtained from a human donor with alopecia areata.

CDR3 nucleotides: TGTGCCACCACTGGGACAGGGGACGAGCAGTACTTC. As protein: CATTGTGDEQYF. The genes are TRBV11-1 and TRBJ2-7; 10 bases map to TRBD1. The germline CDR1 and CDR2 sequences are SGHAT and FQDESV (reference sequence). The trim removed 10 bases at V and 5 bases at J, leaving 5 bases unmatched. The CDR3 is 12 amino acids.